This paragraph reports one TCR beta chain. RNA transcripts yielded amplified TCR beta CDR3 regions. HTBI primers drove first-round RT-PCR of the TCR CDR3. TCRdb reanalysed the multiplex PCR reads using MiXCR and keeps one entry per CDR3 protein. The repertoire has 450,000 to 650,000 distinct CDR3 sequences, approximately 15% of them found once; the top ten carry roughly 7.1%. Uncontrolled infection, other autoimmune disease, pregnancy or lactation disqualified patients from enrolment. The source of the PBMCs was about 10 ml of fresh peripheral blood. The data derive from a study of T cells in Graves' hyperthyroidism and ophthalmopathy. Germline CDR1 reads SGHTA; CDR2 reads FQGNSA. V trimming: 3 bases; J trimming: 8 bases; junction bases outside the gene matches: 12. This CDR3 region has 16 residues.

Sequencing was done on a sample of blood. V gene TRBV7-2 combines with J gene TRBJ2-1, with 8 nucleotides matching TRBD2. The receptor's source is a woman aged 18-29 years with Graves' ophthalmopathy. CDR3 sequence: CASSLARSGRLDEQFF. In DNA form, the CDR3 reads TGTGCCAGCAGCTTGGCCCGGAGCGGGAGACTCGATGAGCAGTTCTTC.